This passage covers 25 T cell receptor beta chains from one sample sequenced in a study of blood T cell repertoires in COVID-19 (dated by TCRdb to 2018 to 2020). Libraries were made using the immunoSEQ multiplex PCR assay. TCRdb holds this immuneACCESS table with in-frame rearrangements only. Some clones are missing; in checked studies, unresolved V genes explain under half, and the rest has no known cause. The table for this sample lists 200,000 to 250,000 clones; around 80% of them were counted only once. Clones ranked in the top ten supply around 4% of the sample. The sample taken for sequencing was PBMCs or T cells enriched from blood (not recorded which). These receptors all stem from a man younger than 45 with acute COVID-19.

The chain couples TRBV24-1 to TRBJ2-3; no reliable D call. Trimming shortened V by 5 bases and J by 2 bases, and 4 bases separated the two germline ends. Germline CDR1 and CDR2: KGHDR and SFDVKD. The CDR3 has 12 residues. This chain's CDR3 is CATSGITDTQYF. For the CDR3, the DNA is TGTGCCACCAGTGGTATCACAGATACGCAGTATTTT.

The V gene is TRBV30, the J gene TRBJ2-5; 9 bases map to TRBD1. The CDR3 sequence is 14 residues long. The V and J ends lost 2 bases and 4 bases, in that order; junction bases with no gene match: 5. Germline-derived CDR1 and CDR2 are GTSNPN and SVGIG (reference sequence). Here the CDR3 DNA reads TGTGCCTGGAGTTGGGGACAGGGAGGAGAGACCCAGTACTTC. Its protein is CAWSWGQGGETQYF.

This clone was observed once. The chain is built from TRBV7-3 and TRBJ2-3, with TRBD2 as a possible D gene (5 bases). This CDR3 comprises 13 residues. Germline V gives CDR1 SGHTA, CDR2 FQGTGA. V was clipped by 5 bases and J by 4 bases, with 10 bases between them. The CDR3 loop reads CASSPRAADTQYF. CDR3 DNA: TGTGCCAGCAGCCCGCGGGCAGCAGATACGCAGTATTTT. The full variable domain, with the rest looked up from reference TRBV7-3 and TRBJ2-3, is GAGVSQTPSNKVTEKGKYVELRCDPISGHTALYWYRQSLGQGPEFLIYFQGTGAADDSGLPNDRFFAVRPEGSVSTLKIQRTERGDSAVYLCASSPRAADTQYFGPGTRLTVL.

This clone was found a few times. The CDR3 loop reads CASSSRGQLNTEAFF. Written as DNA, the CDR3 is TGTGCCAGCAGTTCACGGGGACAGCTGAACACTGAAGCTTTCTTT. This chain joins TRBV27 and TRBJ1-1, with 7 nucleotides matching TRBD1. The CDR3 extends over 15 amino acids. V lost 4 bases, J lost 0 bases, and 5 bases stayed unmatched. Per the germline V gene, CDR1 is MNHEY and CDR2 is SMNVEV (reference sequence).

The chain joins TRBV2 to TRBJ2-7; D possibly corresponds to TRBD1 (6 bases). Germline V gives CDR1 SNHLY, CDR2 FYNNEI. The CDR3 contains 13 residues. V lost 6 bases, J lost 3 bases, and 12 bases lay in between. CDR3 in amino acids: CASRFDRNYEQYF. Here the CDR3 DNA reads TGTGCCAGCAGGTTCGACAGGAACTACGAGCAGTACTTC.

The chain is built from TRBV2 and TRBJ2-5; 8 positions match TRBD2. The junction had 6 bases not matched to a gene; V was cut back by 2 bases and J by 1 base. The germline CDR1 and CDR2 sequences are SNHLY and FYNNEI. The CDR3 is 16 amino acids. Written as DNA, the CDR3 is TGTGCCAGCAGTGAACCGTCACTAGCGGTCCAAGAGACCCAGTACTTC. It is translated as CASSEPSLAVQETQYF. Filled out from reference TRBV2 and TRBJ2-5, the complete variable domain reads EPEVTQTPSHQVTQMGQEVILRCVPISNHLYFYWYRQILGQKVEFLVSFYNNEISEKSEIFDDQFSVERPDGSNFTLKIRSTKLEDSAMYFCASSEPSLAVQETQYFGPGTRLLVL.

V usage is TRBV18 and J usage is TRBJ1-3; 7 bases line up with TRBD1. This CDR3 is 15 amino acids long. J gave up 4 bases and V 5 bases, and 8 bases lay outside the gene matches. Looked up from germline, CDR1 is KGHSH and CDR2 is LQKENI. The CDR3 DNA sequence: TGTGCCAGCTCATCCGGACAGGTTAGGGGAAACACCATATATTTT. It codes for CASSSGQVRGNTIYF. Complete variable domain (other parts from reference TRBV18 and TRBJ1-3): NAGVMQNPRHLVRRRGQEARLRCSPMKGHSHVYWYRQLPEEGLKFMVYLQKENIIDESGMPKERFSAEFPKEGPSILRIQQVVRGDSAAYFCASSSGQVRGNTIYFGEGSWLTVV.

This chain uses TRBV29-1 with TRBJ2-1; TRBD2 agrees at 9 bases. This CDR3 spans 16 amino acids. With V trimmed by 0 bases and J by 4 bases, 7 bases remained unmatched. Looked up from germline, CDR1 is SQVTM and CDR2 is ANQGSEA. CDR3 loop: CSVEDRRGGSYNEQFF. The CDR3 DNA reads TGCAGCGTTGAAGATCGGCGGGGGGGCTCTTACAATGAGCAGTTCTTC.

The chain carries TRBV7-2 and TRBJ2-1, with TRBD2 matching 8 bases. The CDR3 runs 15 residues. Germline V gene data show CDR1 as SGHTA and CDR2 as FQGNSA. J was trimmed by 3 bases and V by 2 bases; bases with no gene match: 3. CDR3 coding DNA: TGTGCCAGCAGCTTAAATAGCGGGGTCTACAATGAGCAGTTCTTC. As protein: CASSLNSGVYNEQFF.

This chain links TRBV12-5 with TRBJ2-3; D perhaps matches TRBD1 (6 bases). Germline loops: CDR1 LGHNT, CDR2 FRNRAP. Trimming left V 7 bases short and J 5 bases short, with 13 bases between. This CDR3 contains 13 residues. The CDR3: CASVPQGLDTQYF. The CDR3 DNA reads TGTGCTAGTGTCCCCCAGGGGTTAGATACGCAGTATTTT.

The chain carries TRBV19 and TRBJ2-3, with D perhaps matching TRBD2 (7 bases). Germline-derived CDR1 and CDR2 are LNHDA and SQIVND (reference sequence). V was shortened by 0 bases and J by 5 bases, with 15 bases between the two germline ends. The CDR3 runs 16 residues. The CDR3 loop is CASSIDHEGGRDTQYF. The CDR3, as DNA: TGTGCCAGTAGTATAGATCATGAGGGGGGGCGAGATACGCAGTATTTT.

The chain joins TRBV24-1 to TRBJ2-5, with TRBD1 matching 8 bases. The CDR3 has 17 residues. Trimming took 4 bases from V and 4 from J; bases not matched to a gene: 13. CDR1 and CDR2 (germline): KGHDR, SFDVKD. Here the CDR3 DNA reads TGTGCCACCAGTGACCCTAGGACAGGGCCTGGGGTAGAGACCCAGTACTTC. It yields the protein CATSDPRTGPGVETQYF.

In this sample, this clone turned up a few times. The CDR3 loop reads CASSEVMTGRRYF. Here the CDR3 DNA reads TGTGCCAGCAGTGAAGTTATGACAGGCCGTCGGTACTTC. This chain connects TRBV6-1 to TRBJ2-7, with D maybe TRBD1 (6 bases). Trimming removed 1 base at V and 12 bases at J, with 16 bases between. Germline CDR1 MNHNS, CDR2 SASEGT. The CDR3 is 13 amino acids.

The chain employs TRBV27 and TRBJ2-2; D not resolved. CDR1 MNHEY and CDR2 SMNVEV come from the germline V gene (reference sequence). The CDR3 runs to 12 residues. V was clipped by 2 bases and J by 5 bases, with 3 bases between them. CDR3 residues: CASSLPTGELFF. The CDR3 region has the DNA TGTGCCAGCAGTTTACCTACCGGGGAGCTGTTTTTT.

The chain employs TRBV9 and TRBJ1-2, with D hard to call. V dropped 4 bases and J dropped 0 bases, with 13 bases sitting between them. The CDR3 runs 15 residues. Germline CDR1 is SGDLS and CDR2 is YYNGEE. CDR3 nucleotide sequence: TGTGCCAGCAGCCTAAGTCGGGAGGCTAACTATGGCTACACCTTC. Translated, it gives CASSLSREANYGYTF.

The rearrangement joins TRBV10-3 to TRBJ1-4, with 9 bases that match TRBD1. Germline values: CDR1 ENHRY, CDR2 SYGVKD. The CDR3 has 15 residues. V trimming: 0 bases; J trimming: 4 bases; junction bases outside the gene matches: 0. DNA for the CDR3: TGTGCCATCAGTGAGTCGACAGGGGGTAATGAAAAACTGTTTTTT. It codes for CAISESTGGNEKLFF.

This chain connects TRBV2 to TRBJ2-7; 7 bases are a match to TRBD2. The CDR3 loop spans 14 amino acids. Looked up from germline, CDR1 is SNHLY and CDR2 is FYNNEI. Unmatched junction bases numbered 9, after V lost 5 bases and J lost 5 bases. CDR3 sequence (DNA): TGTGCCAGCAGTCGCGGGGGAGCCCTCAACGAGCAGTACTTC. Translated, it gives CASSRGGALNEQYF.

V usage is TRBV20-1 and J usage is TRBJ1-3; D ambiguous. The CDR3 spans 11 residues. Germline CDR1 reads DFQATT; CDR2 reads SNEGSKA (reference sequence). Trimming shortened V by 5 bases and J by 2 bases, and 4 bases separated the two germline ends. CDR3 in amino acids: CSAEAGNTIYF. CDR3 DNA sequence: TGCAGTGCTGAGGCTGGAAACACCATATATTTT.

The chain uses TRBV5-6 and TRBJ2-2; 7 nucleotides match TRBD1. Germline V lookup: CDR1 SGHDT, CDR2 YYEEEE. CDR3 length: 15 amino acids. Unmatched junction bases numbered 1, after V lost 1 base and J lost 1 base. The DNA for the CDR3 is TGTGCCAGCAGCTTGAGGGGGCTGAACACCGGGGAGCTGTTTTTT. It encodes CASSLRGLNTGELFF.

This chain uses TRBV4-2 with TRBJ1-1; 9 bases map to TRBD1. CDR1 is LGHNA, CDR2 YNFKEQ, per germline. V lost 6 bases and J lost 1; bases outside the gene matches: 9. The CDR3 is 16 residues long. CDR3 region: CASRIIDRGSNTEAFF. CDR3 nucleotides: TGTGCCAGCAGGATAATAGACAGGGGGTCGAACACTGAAGCTTTCTTT.

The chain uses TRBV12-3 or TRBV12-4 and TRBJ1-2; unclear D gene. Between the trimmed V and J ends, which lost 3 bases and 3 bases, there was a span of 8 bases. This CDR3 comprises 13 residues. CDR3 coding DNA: TGTGCCAGCAGTTTGTCGGGGTACTATGGCTACACCTTC. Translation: CASSLSGYYGYTF.

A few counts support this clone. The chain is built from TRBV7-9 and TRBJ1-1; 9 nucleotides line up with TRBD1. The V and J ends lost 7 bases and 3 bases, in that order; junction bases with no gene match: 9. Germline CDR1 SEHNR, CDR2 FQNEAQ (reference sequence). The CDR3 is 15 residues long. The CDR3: CASTGTGRRDTEAFF. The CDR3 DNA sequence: TGTGCCAGCACCGGGACAGGGAGAAGGGACACTGAAGCTTTCTTT.

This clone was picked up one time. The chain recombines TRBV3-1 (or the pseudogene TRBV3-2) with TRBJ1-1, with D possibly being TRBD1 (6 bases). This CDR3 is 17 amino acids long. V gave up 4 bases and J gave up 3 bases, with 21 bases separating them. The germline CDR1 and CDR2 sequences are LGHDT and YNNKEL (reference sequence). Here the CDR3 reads CASSLRANRDVDTEAFF. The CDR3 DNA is TGTGCCAGCAGCCTGAGGGCGAACAGGGATGTCGACACTGAAGCTTTCTTT.

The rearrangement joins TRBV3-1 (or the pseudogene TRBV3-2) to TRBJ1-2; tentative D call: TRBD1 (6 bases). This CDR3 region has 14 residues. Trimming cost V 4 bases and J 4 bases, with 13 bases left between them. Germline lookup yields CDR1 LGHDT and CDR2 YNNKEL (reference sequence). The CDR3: CASSPRLTGYGYTF. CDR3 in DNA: TGTGCCAGCAGCCCGCGTTTGACAGGCTATGGCTACACCTTC.

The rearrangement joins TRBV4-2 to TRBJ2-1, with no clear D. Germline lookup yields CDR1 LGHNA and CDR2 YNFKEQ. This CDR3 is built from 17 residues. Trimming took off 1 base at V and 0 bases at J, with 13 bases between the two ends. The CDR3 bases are TGTGCCAGCAGCCAAGGCGGTAGTCCGAGCTCCTACAATGAGCAGTTCTTC. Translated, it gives CASSQGGSPSSYNEQFF.